This TCR beta chain derives from a study of cytomegalovirus exposure and HLA in healthy donors (dated by TCRdb to 2016 to 2017). At the level of the whole study: In an earlier analysis of some 550 of the donors, around 300 Gb of sequence data and 117 million unique TCR beta sequences from about 179 million T cells were reported. An early release that covered around 590 HLA-typed donors contained approximately 300 gigabases of sequencing data and about 84 million unique TCR sequences. Among the approximately 420 genotyped donors, roughly 80% belonged to the genetic ancestry cluster associated with self-reported Caucasian donors. The study aimed to test whether cataloging public T cell receptors could reveal signatures of past pathogen exposure. The study profiled the T cell repertoires of around 700 subjects by immunosequencing and related them to cytomegalovirus serostatus. Besides the first cohort of 500 to 700 subjects, a separate validation cohort made up of 90 to 150 different subjects was used. To predict cytomegalovirus infection status, the study brought together high-throughput TCR immunosequencing, statistical association of individual TCRs with disease status, and machine learning. A later analysis re-examined previously published TCR beta repertoires from several hundred donors and added high-resolution HLA genotyping to investigate patterns of TCR occurrence. Rather than using new phenotypic data, the later analysis identified candidate immune exposures from TCR beta sequences and from how often those sequences occurred across donors. An earlier analysis of roughly 580 of the donors used high-throughput TCR beta sequencing to judge whether each TCR beta V gene segment behaved as functional or pseudogenic. Donor age, sex, ethnicity and CMV serostatus were compiled together with the repertoire data. In a later genetic analysis, genome-wide SNP genotypes for about three fifths of the roughly 670 donors were used, and that subset was treated as a discovery cohort. All discovery cohort repertoires had been generated using a single sequencing platform. Class I and class II HLA loci were covered by the typing at four-digit resolution. Typing coverage differed by locus: A, B, C, DRB1 and DQB1 were typed in about 620-630 donors, DQA1 in 522, DPA1 in over 600, and DPB1 in 450 to 480. About five DR-DQ haplotypes were handled as single units for association and clustering, since linkage in the cohort was strong. Among several hundred genotyped donors of the cohort, an average of around 250,000 unique TCR beta nucleotide sequences was sequenced per donor, of which about 19% were non-productive.

The cohort comprised several hundred healthy bone marrow donors. All cohort members were sampled while nominally healthy, although unrecorded immune exposures were likely present. The donor tested CMV seronegative and was one of the 352 seronegative cohort members. A peripheral blood sample was collected from each donor, and TCR beta sequencing was performed on peripheral blood mononuclear cells. Genomic DNA extraction from the blood cell samples was performed with the Qiagen DNeasy Blood Extraction Kit. Broader findings and caveats from the paper: In a later analysis, HLA-associated TCR beta chains showed more clonal expansion and lower generation probabilities than non-associated chains that were equally common. Because HLA typing was missing for some donors at each locus, association tests included only the typed subset. Broadly in line with IMGT annotations, most TCR beta V segments showed up in productive rearrangements about 87% or about 30% of the time in an earlier analysis of around 550 of the donors. A later analysis reported that several top co-occurrence clusters appeared linked to parvovirus B19, influenza, CMV and Epstein-Barr virus. For the cohort, immune exposure information was limited to CMV serostatus. A later genetic analysis associated a missense DCLRE1C variant with V-gene and J-gene trimming of TCR beta chains, and an independent cohort replicated the association. In a later analysis, TCR association rates were found to vary across HLA loci, with the most associated TCRs seen for DRB1 alleles and the fewest for HLA-C alleles. While some public TCRs were present in many individuals, most TCR sequences turned up only very rarely across donors. According to a later genetic analysis, donors in an Asian-associated ancestry cluster had fewer N-insertions in productive TCRs than the approximately 650-donor mean. The authors suggested that the approach could potentially be generalized to other disease states and immunological phenotypes. In a later analysis, 16,951 TCR beta sequences were associated with specific HLA alleles at a false discovery rate of 0.05. A few of the identified cytomegalovirus-associated TCR beta chains were confirmed in vitro to be specific for cytomegalovirus antigens. A total of fewer than 200 TCR beta chains were listed by the study as associated with cytomegalovirus. The classifier was reported to diagnose cytomegalovirus status with high specificity and sensitivity in both the original cohort and the validation cohort. This cohort had only TCR beta chains sequenced, and the lack of alpha or paired-chain data limited which features could be detected. Most CMV-associated TCR beta chains appeared to be HLA-restricted in a later analysis, and the HLA associations seemed to be driven largely by CMV exposure. Correlated functional status among segregating V segments might be attributable to linkage disequilibrium, but an unknown experimental factor could not be ruled out. A further reported finding was that TCR beta sequences accurately predicted the HLA-A and HLA-B alleles for most subjects in the first cohort. The presence/absence analyses assumed that sequencing depth was roughly uniform across donors, and that assumption may not be true. Strong co-occurrence of HLA alleles, especially DR and DQ, made assigning TCR associations to individual alleles difficult. A cluster of highly shared sequence variants was judged likely to represent a technical artifact of the sequencing pipeline. Because counts were too low, 15 or so rarely observed V segments, including chromosome 9 orphons, were excluded from the earlier analysis of some 540 of the donors. The 87-base-pair reads could not distinguish some IMGT-functional V segments, including TRBV6-2 and TRBV6-3, so those segments were excluded.

Regarding this clone: There is no known antigen for this receptor. Base qualities were left out, and no much larger clone turns up one base away.

To prepare the library, the immunoSEQ multiplex PCR assay was applied. The multiplex PCR relied on a mix of 60 forward primers for TCR Vbeta segments and 13 reverse primers for TCR Jbeta segments. The CDR3 region of rearranged TCR beta genes was amplified from genomic DNA with a multiplex PCR assay. Amplified TCR beta libraries were sequenced as 87-base-pair reads on the Illumina HiSeq System. On the authors' methods: A later analysis counted 75 million to 100 million unique TCR beta chains across the 666 repertoires, and around 9.9 million of these chains were shared by at least two donors. To remove PCR and sequencing errors, raw reads were error-corrected and collapsed into unique sequences using a nearest-neighbor algorithm that merged closely related sequences. To assign V, D and J gene segments, CDR3 sequences were aligned to IMGT reference sequences. For a sequence to be retained, a match of at least six nucleotides to both a V gene segment and a J gene segment was required. Rearrangements were classified as productive when the CDR3 lacked stop codons and remained in frame with V and J, and all other rearrangements were classified as non-productive. CDR3 was defined by IMGT convention, running from the second conserved V-encoded cysteine to the conserved J-encoded phenylalanine. The earlier analysis of a few hundred of the donors excluded sequences that lacked an unambiguous match to a single V gene segment. In an earlier analysis of 587 of the donors, V segments were called functional above 56.7% productive rearrangements and were called segregating when the between-donor standard deviation exceeded 5%. To diagnose cytomegalovirus status from the catalog of TCR beta chain sequences, a statistical classification framework was built. A later analysis assigned V and J genes by comparing TCR nucleotide sequences with IMGT/GENE-DB human TR gene sequences. The TCRdist pipeline was used in a later analysis to assign CDR3 sequences and most-parsimonious VDJ recombination scenarios. In a later analysis, each TCR beta chain was defined by its CDR3 amino acid sequence together with its V-gene family, and reads lacking a unique V-gene family were excluded. In a later analysis, 450 to 600 highly shared, low-generation-probability nucleotide sequences were removed to address suspected cross-contamination and a sequencing artifact. In a later analysis, a clonal expansion index was calculated for each public chain from normalized within-repertoire ranks of inferred template counts. In a later analysis, generation probabilities were computed using a VDJ recombination model fitted to out-of-frame rearrangements, and the results were checked against IGoR. Hypergeometric tests were used in a later analysis to score TCR-TCR, TCR-HLA and TCR-CMV co-occurrence, with a repertoire-size bias correction applied to the TCR pairs. In a later analysis, false discovery rates were estimated by permuting HLA or CMV assignments 20 times. In a later analysis, co-occurring TCRs were grouped with DBSCAN, and TCRdist sequence similarity was added when clustering was performed within HLA-allele-positive subsets. Repertoires with fewer than 30,000 or more than 120,000 public chains were left out of co-occurrence clustering, as were four to six repertoires with anomalous nucleotide sharing. What TCRdb holds here is the immuneACCESS table cut down to in-frame rearrangements. Part of the clones is not present; checked against another copy, under half of the missing clones reflect an unresolved V gene, and the others are unexplained. The V and J calls and clone size are taken from that table; D and trimming were inferred from the DNA. Within this sample are about 150,000 clones, with 60% to 80% of them counted one time only. About 1.5% of the sample goes to the ten largest clones.

From the cysteine through the phenylalanine, the CDR3 covers 15 amino acids. The read is trimmed to its CDR3 DNA, 45 bases read in frame from base 1. The germline V gene specifies SGHRS as CDR1 and YFSETQ as CDR2. After removal of 6 bases from V and 6 bases from J, the junction retains 9 bases not matched to a gene. The chain employs TRBV5-1 and TRBJ2-7; 13 junctional bases match TRBD2. The sample was PBMCs. The clonotype comes from a woman aged 25 to 45 in good health and CMV-seronegative. In nucleotide form, the sequence is TGCGCCAGCACCACAACGGGACTAGCGGGGACCGAGCAGTACTTC. This yields the protein CASTTTGLAGTEQYF.